These 30 T cell receptor beta chains were sequenced from one sample in a study of cytomegalovirus exposure and HLA in healthy donors. The study ran its PCR with 60 Vbeta and 13 Jbeta primers. Method: immunoSEQ multiplex PCR; TCRdb's copy keeps in-frame clones and lacks some. This sample carries about 190,000 clones, around 79% of them seen once, and the ten largest clones take 1.5% to 2%. Sequenced material: PBMCs. Receptors were obtained from a woman in her fifties or sixties in good health and CMV-seronegative.

This clone was observed a few times. The chain employs TRBV9 and TRBJ2-7; D may be TRBD1 (6 bases). V lost 4 bases to trimming and J lost 3 bases, with 8 bases between them. Per the germline V gene, CDR1 is SGDLS and CDR2 is YYNGEE. The CDR3 totals 12 residues. Written as DNA, the CDR3 is TGTGCCAGCAGCCCGGACAGCTACGAGCAGTACTTC. It yields the protein CASSPDSYEQYF.

This chain connects TRBV30 to TRBJ1-1, with unresolved D. V gave up 4 bases and J gave up 5 bases, with 8 bases separating them. Germline CDR1 and CDR2: GTSNPN and SVGIG (reference sequence). The CDR3 consists of 11 residues. The DNA of the CDR3 is TGTGCCTGGATTGGCGGGACTGAAGCTTTCTTT. Its translation: CAWIGGTEAFF.

The chain couples TRBV7-6 to TRBJ2-7, with 7 bases identical to TRBD1. After removal of 5 bases from V and 5 bases from J, the junction contained 12 bases not matched to a gene. The CDR3 loop spans 15 amino acids. Germline V gene sequence: CDR1 SGHVS, CDR2 FNYEAQ. CDR3 sequence reads: CASSAQPGQINEQYF. CDR3 DNA sequence: TGTGCCAGCAGCGCCCAGCCGGGACAGATTAACGAGCAGTACTTC.

This chain connects TRBV5-1 to TRBJ1-1; TRBD1 agrees at 8 bases. Germline loops: CDR1 SGHRS, CDR2 YFSETQ. Trimming removed 4 bases from V and 6 bases from J; junction bases left unmatched: 8. The CDR3 contains 14 residues. The CDR3 is CASSVHLQGAEAFF. CDR3 in DNA: TGCGCCAGCAGCGTACACTTACAGGGGGCTGAAGCTTTCTTT.

The chain uses TRBV30 and TRBJ2-5, with 8 bases lining up with TRBD2. CDR1 is GTSNPN, CDR2 SVGIG, per germline (reference sequence). The CDR3 is 14 amino acids. Trimming took 3 bases from V and 7 from J; bases not matched to a gene: 10. Written as DNA, the CDR3 is TGTGCCTGGAGCGGGAGGGGTGCCTTTAGGACCCAGTACTTC. Its translation: CAWSGRGAFRTQYF.

The table lists this clone with a few counts. This rearrangement joins TRBV28 to TRBJ2-7; TRBD1 might be the D (5 bases). Germline V gives CDR1 MDHEN, CDR2 SYDVKM. CDR3 length equals 15 residues. The V end lost 1 base, the J end lost 5 bases, and 15 bases lay between the germline ends. CDR3 residues: CASSLSSGLRHEQYF. Here the CDR3 DNA reads TGTGCCAGCAGTTTATCCTCAGGGTTACGGCACGAGCAGTACTTC.

CDR3 sequence: CASSAYGGAEAFF. As DNA, the CDR3 is TGTGCCAGCAGTGCCTACGGGGGAGCTGAAGCTTTCTTT. The chain uses TRBV6-4 and TRBJ1-1, with D possibly being TRBD1 (5 bases). The V gene's germline CDR1 is MRHNA and CDR2 SNTAGT. V lost 4 bases, J lost 6 bases, and 12 bases lay in between. The CDR3 runs 13 residues.

The V and J genes are TRBV6-5 and TRBJ1-5; D not certain. Germline lookup yields CDR1 MNHEY and CDR2 SVGAGI. CDR3 length: 16 residues. V was cut by 0 bases and J by 0 bases, with 9 bases left in between. CDR3 bases: TGTGCCAGCAGTTACTCGGCAGTATATAGCAATCAGCCCCAGCATTTT. Residues: CASSYSAVYSNQPQHF.

The gene calls are TRBV6-6 and TRBJ2-3, with 10 bases matching TRBD1. This CDR3 comprises 14 residues. V shed 7 bases and J 3 bases; nucleotides not matched to a gene: 4. The germline CDR1 and CDR2 sequences are MNHNY and SVGAGI (reference sequence). The DNA for the CDR3 is TGTGCCAGCACTTGGGGACAGGGGACAGATACGCAGTATTTT. Amino acid sequence: CASTWGQGTDTQYF.

This rearrangement joins TRBV9 to TRBJ1-3; 11 bases are shared with TRBD1. V trimming: 3 bases; J trimming: 2 bases; junction bases outside the gene matches: 13. The CDR3 is 19 amino acids. Germline CDR1 SGDLS, CDR2 YYNGEE. The DNA of the CDR3 is TGTGCCAGCAGCGCCGGTCCCGGGACAGGGGGTTCGGCTGGAAACACCATATATTTT. Its protein product is CASSAGPGTGGSAGNTIYF.

This sequence joins TRBV19 and TRBJ2-1; 12 bases align to TRBD1. V was pared by 4 bases and J by 4 bases, with 8 bases of the junction left unmatched. The CDR3 spans 17 residues. Germline V gives CDR1 LNHDA, CDR2 SQIVND (reference sequence). CDR3 in amino acids: CASSTLWDRGRYNEQFF. CDR3 nucleotides: TGTGCCAGTAGTACCCTCTGGGACAGGGGGCGATACAATGAGCAGTTCTTC.

The rearrangement links TRBV7-9 to TRBJ2-7; D unclear. The CDR3 contains 12 residues. From germline, CDR1 is SEHNR and CDR2 FQNEAQ (reference sequence). V shed 4 bases and J shed 1 base, with 5 bases lying between them. The CDR3 DNA sequence: TGTGCCAGCAGCTCGACTTCCTACGAGCAGTACTTC. The encoded protein is CASSSTSYEQYF.

V is TRBV9 and J is TRBJ1-1; D call uncertain. Trimming left V 0 bases short and J 2 bases short, with 11 bases between. Germline-derived CDR1 and CDR2 are SGDLS and YYNGEE. The CDR3 sequence is 15 residues long. CDR3 in amino acids: CASSVGAILNTEAFF. DNA of the CDR3: TGTGCCAGCAGCGTAGGGGCCATCTTAAACACTGAAGCTTTCTTT. Filled out from reference TRBV9 and TRBJ1-1, the complete variable domain reads DSGVTQTPKHLITATGQRVTLRCSPRSGDLSVYWYQQSLDQGLQFLIQYYNGEERAKGNILERFSAQQFPDLHSELNLSSLELGDSALYFCASSVGAILNTEAFFGQGTRLTVV.

The chain joins TRBV5-1 to TRBJ2-1; 8 bases are shared with TRBD2. Germline V lookup: CDR1 SGHRS, CDR2 YFSETQ. V was pared by 0 bases and J by 8 bases, with 7 bases of the junction left unmatched. The CDR3 length is 15 residues. The CDR3: CASSLVTGGGYEQFF. The CDR3 DNA sequence: TGCGCCAGCAGCTTGGTTACGGGAGGGGGTTATGAGCAGTTCTTC. Variable domain in full (rest from reference TRBV5-1 and TRBJ2-1): KAGVTQTPRYLIKTRGQQVTLSCSPISGHRSVSWYQQTPGQGLQFLFEYFSETQRNKGNFPGRFSGRQFSNSRSEMNVSTLELGDSALYLCASSLVTGGGYEQFFGPGTRLTVL.

This rearrangement joins TRBV7-2 to TRBJ2-2, with 10 bases fitting TRBD1. V lost 10 bases and J lost 4; bases outside the gene matches: 12. The CDR3 spans 16 residues. CDR1 is SGHTA and CDR2 is FQGNSA in the germline V gene. This CDR3 reads CATMHPGQGFTGELFF. CDR3 sequence (DNA): TGTGCCACCATGCACCCGGGACAGGGGTTCACCGGGGAGCTGTTTTTT.

The V and J genes are TRBV9 and TRBJ2-2; 12 bases align to TRBD1. The germline gives CDR1 SGDLS, CDR2 YYNGEE. The CDR3 spans 16 residues. The junction had 6 bases not matched to a gene; V was cut back by 4 bases and J by 5 bases. The CDR3 region has the DNA TGTGCCAGCAGCCCCCGGGACAGGGGGCGGACCGGGGAGCTGTTTTTT. This translates into CASSPRDRGRTGELFF.

CDR3 in DNA: TGCGCCAGCAGCTTACAGCGGGGGGGAGCGGGGAACAATGAGCAGTTCTTC. Protein: CASSLQRGGAGNNEQFF. This chain links TRBV4-3 with TRBJ2-1; 10 bases line up with TRBD2. CDR1 is LGHNA, CDR2 YSLEER, per germline. V trimming: 5 bases; J trimming: 5 bases; junction bases outside the gene matches: 12. The CDR3 totals 17 residues.

This chain connects TRBV7-5 to TRBJ2-5; no check of the table's D call, TRBD1, against the DNA was made. TRBV7-5 is a known pseudogene. The CDR3 covers 14 residues. This CDR3 is CARSRRDRQGTQYF. As DNA, the CDR3 is TGTGCCAGAAGCCGAAGGGACAGACAAGGGACCCAGTACTTC.

In its sample, this clone was seen a few times. The CDR3 sequence is CASSLSGPTNEKLFF. The DNA for the CDR3 is TGCGCCAGCAGCCTCTCTGGGCCAACTAATGAAAAACTGTTTTTT. This rearrangement joins TRBV4-3 to TRBJ1-4; D unclear. The CDR3 covers 15 residues. V was cut by 4 bases and J by 0 bases, with 9 bases left in between. CDR1 and CDR2 from the germline V gene are LGHNA and YSLEER.

V gene TRBV7-3 combines with J gene TRBJ2-3; 7 bases are a match to TRBD2. Germline V gene data show CDR1 as SGHTA and CDR2 as FQGTGA. The trim removed 0 bases at V and 2 bases at J, leaving 5 bases unmatched. CDR3 length: 16 residues. Here the CDR3 DNA reads TGTGCCAGCAGCTTAACGCTAGCGGCGCCCACAGATACGCAGTATTTT. This encodes CASSLTLAAPTDTQYF.

The V gene is TRBV19, the J gene TRBJ2-2; weak D call: TRBD2 (6 bases). CDR1 is LNHDA and CDR2 is SQIVND in the germline V gene (reference sequence). Trimming took 3 bases from V and 6 from J, leaving 14 bases between them. The length of the CDR3 is 15 residues. CDR3 sequence reads: CASSIRAGGAGELFF. The CDR3 DNA reads as TGTGCCAGTAGTATCCGGGCCGGCGGGGCCGGGGAGCTGTTTTTT.

This clone turned up a few times. V gene TRBV21-1 combines with J gene TRBJ2-3; TRBD2, as called in the table, went unchecked against the DNA. TRBV21-1 is classified as a pseudogene. The CDR3 has 10 amino acids. Written as DNA, the CDR3 is TGTGCCAGCAGGTCGGGACTAGGGAATTTT. Residues: CASRSGLGNF.

This clone was counted a few times. V is TRBV7-3 and J is TRBJ2-1; D is undetermined. Germline-derived CDR1 and CDR2 are SGHTA and FQGTGA. CDR3 size: 15 residues. The V and J ends lost 6 bases and 3 bases respectively, with 15 bases between them. The CDR3 DNA reads TGTGCCAGCAGTTCCGACTCGACCGTCTACAATGAGCAGTTCTTC. This codes for CASSSDSTVYNEQFF.

The V call is TRBV7-2, the J call TRBJ2-7; 7 bases are a match to TRBD2. This CDR3 is built from 15 residues. The germline V gene encodes CDR1 SGHTA and CDR2 FQGNSA. V was pared by 4 bases and J by 0 bases, with 6 bases of the junction left unmatched. CDR3 bases: TGTGCCAGCAGCTGGGGCAGCGGGGCCTCCTACGAGCAGTACTTC. Protein product: CASSWGSGASYEQYF.

The chain carries TRBV19 and TRBJ1-1; unclear D gene. This CDR3 is 15 amino acids long. Germline values: CDR1 LNHDA, CDR2 SQIVND (reference sequence). Trimming pared 3 bases from V and 1 base from J, leaving 12 bases between. The CDR3 reads CASSISRLENTEAFF. CDR3 nucleotide sequence: TGTGCCAGTAGTATCTCTCGACTTGAGAACACTGAAGCTTTCTTT.

The V call is TRBV7-9, the J call TRBJ1-6; no clear D. The CDR3 is 12 residues long. Germline CDR1 is SEHNR and CDR2 is FQNEAQ (reference sequence). V dropped 5 bases and J dropped 11 bases, with 10 bases sitting between them. The CDR3 DNA reads as TGTGCCAGCAGCCATCCGCGGGCACCCCTCCACTTT. Translation: CASSHPRAPLHF.

This chain links TRBV25-1 with TRBJ1-4; possible D gene TRBD1, 6 bases. The germline gives CDR1 MGHDK, CDR2 SYGVNS. The CDR3 runs 14 residues. With 6 bases removed from V and 7 bases from J, the gap between germline ends came to 15 bases. The CDR3 DNA is TGTGCCAGCAGGGGAAGGGTAGGGGGTGAAAAACTGTTTTTT. Residues: CASRGRVGGEKLFF.

The CDR3 DNA reads as TGTGCCAGCAGCTTAGGACAGACCCCCCTTTATGGCTACACCTTC. Its protein product is CASSLGQTPLYGYTF. The gene calls are TRBV7-2 and TRBJ1-2, with D tentatively TRBD1 (5 bases). V was cut by 1 base and J by 5 bases, with 14 bases left in between. This CDR3 spans 15 amino acids. Germline V gene sequence: CDR1 SGHTA, CDR2 FQGNSA.

The chain joins TRBV14 to TRBJ1-2; 10 bases are a match to TRBD1. Germline trimming cut 3 bases from V and 8 bases from J; bases unmatched to any gene: 12. Per the germline V gene, CDR1 is SGHDN and CDR2 is FVKESK. This CDR3 is built from 16 residues. In nucleotides, the CDR3 is TGTGCCAGCAGCCATTTCCTTGGGGGGACAGGGGACGGCTACACCTTC. Translation: CASSHFLGGTGDGYTF.

With regard to this clone: Other nucleotide sequences in the sample specify the same CDR3. This chain links TRBV5-6 with TRBJ1-1; no clear D. V lost 0 bases and J lost 7, with 7 bases in between. Germline loops: CDR1 SGHDT, CDR2 YYEEEE. The CDR3 contains 12 residues. The CDR3 sequence is CASSLGQVEAFF. DNA of the CDR3: TGTGCCAGCAGCTTGGGGCAGGTTGAAGCTTTCTTT.